This T cell receptor (beta chain) emerged from a study of blood T cell repertoires in COVID-19. Overall study: Whether acute or convalescent, the COVID-19 samples came from the United States, Italy and Spain. Nucleic acid was either cDNA or gDNA, and it came from T cells, B-cell-depleted T cells, or PBMCs.

Original analysis: Reference gene primer amplification gave estimated nucleated cell counts. Generated by immunoSEQ multiplex PCR, the TCRdb table keeps only in-frame clones and is missing some. V, J and clone size derive from that table, while D and trimming were established from the DNA sequence. The sample has approximately 15,000 clones; around 80% are singletons. The CDR3 length is 14 residues. V shed 4 bases and J 3 bases; nucleotides not matched to a gene: 6. Germline CDR1 SGHTA, CDR2 FQGNSA. The sequenced sample was peripheral blood. This receptor was taken from a human donor in a cohort sampled during active COVID-19. This rearrangement joins TRBV7-2 to TRBJ2-7; the match to TRBD1 covers 7 bases. The CDR3 nucleotides read TGTGCCAGCAGCTGGGACAGCGTCAGCTACGAGCAGTACTTC. Amino acids: CASSWDSVSYEQYF. Based on the CDR3 plus reference TRBV7-2 and TRBJ2-7, the full variable domain is GAGVSQSPSNKVTEKGKDVELRCDPISGHTALYWYRQSLGQGLEFLIYFQGNSAPDKSGLPSDRFSAERTGGSVSTLTIQRTQQEDSAVYLCASSWDSVSYEQYFGPGTRLTVT.